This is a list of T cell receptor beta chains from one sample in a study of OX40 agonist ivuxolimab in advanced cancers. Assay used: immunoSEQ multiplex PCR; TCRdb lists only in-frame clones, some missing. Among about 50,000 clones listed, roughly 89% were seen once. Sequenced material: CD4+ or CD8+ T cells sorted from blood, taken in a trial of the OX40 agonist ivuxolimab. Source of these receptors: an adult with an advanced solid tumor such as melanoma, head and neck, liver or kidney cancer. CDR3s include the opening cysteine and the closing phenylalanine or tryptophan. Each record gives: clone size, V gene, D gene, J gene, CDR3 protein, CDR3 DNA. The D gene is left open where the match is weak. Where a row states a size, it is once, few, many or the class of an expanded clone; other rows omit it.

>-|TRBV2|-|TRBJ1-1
CASSVGDSLLTAEAFF
TGTGCCAGCAGTGTGGGCGACAGCCTATTAACAGCGGAAGCTTTCTTT
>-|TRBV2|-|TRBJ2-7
CASGGGGTTYEQYF
TGTGCCAGCGGTGGAGGGGGGACGACCTACGAGCAGTACTTC
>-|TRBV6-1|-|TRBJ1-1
CASSDVGLNTEAFF
TGTGCCAGCAGTGATGTGGGGTTGAACACTGAAGCTTTCTTT
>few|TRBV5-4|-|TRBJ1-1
CADGEAFF
TGTGCAGACGGAGAAGCTTTCTTT
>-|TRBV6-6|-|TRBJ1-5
CASSYGGNQPQHF
TGTGCCAGCAGTTACGGGGGGAATCAGCCCCAGCATTTT
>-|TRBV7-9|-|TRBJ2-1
CASSSGGLDEQFF
TGTGCCAGCAGCTCCGGGGGGCTGGATGAGCAGTTCTTC
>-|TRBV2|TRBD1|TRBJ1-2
CASSEGQGLSYGYTF
TGTGCCAGCAGTGAGGGACAGGGGCTTTCCTATGGCTACACCTTC
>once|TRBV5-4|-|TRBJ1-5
CASSLGGQGSQPQHF
TGTGCCAGCAGCTTGGGGGGGCAGGGGAGTCAGCCCCAGCATTTT
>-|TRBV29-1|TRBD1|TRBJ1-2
CSVVRPTGEGYYGYTF
TGCAGCGTTGTAAGGCCGACAGGGGAGGGCTACTATGGCTACACCTTC
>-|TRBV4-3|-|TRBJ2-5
CASSQEVVGTQETQYF
TGCGCCAGCAGCCAAGAAGTAGTAGGGACCCAAGAGACCCAGTACTTC
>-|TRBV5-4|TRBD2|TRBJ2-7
CASSLAGVFHEQYF
TGTGCCAGCAGCCTAGCGGGAGTGTTCCACGAGCAGTACTTC
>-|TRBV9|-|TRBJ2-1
CASSVAGSRSSYNEQFF
TGTGCCAGCAGCGTAGCTGGGAGTAGGAGCTCCTACAATGAGCAGTTCTTC
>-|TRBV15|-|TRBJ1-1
CATSRDPDPIPEAFF
TGTGCCACCAGCAGAGATCCCGACCCCATCCCTGAAGCTTTCTTT
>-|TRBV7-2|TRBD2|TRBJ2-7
CASSILAGTYEQYF
TGTGCCAGCAGCATACTAGCGGGAACCTACGAGCAGTACTTT
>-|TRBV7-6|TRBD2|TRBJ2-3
CASSVASGSTDTQYF
TGTGCCAGCTCTGTGGCTAGCGGGAGCACAGATACGCAGTATTTT
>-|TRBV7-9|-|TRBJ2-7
CASSSQDSDYEQYF
TGTGCCAGCAGCTCACAAGACTCAGACTACGAGCAGTACTTC
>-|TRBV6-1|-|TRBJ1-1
CASSELWENTEAFF
TGTGCCAGCAGTGAACTGTGGGAGAACACTGAAGCTTTCTTT
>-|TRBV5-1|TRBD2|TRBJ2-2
CASSLKLAGAGELFF
TGCGCCAGCAGCTTGAAACTAGCGGGAGCCGGGGAGCTGTTTTTT
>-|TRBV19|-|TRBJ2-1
CASSIGIGGSYNEQFF
TGTGCCAGTAGTATCGGGATAGGGGGCTCCTACAATGAGCAGTTCTTC
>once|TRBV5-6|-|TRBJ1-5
CASSFRTATNQPQHF
TGTGCCAGCAGCTTCAGGACAGCGACCAATCAGCCCCAGCATTTT
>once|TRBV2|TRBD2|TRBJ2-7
CASVGTSGYEQYF
TGTGCCAGCGTTGGGACTAGCGGATACGAGCAGTACTTC
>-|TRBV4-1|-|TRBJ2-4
CASSQTISAKNIQYF
TGCGCCAGCAGCCAGACCATCTCGGCCAAAAACATTCAGTACTTC
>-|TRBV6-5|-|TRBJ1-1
CASSYPPDEAFF
TGTGCCAGCAGTTACCCTCCGGATGAAGCTTTCTTT
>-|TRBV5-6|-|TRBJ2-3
CASSSPSAGVITDTQYF
TGTGCCAGCAGCTCACCGTCAGCGGGCGTTATTACAGATACGCAGTATTTT
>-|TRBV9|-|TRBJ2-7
CASSVGPEAEQYF
TGTGCCAGCAGCGTAGGTCCGGAGGCCGAGCAGTACTTC
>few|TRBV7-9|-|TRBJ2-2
CASSLGGLSSGELFF
TGTGCCAGCAGTCTTGGTGGTTTGTCGTCCGGGGAGCTGTTTTTT
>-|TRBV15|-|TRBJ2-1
CATSSSFSGGSSYNEQFF
TGTGCCACCAGCTCGAGCTTTAGCGGAGGGAGCTCCTACAATGAGCAGTTCTTC
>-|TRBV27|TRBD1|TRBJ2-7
CASSYLHLTGEERSYEQYF
TGTGCCAGCAGTTACCTGCATTTGACAGGGGAAGAACGGTCCTACGAGCAGTACTTC
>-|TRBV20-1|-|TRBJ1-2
CSAFMNYGYTF
TGCAGTGCCTTTATGAACTATGGCTACACCTTC
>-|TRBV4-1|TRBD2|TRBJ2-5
CASSLVAGGFQETQYF
TGCGCCAGCAGCCTGGTAGCGGGGGGGTTCCAAGAGACCCAGTACTTC
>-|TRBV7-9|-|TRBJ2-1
CASSPLFDRSYNEQFF
TGTGCCAGCAGCCCCCTATTCGACAGATCCTACAATGAGCAGTTCTTC
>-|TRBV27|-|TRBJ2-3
CASSLLGDTQYF
TGTGCCAGCAGTTTATTGGGGGATACGCAGTATTTT
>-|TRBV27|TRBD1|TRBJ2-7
CASSSTGGLYEQYF
TGTGCCAGCAGTTCGACAGGGGGCCTCTACGAGCAGTACTTC
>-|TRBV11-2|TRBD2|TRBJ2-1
CASSLGPSGVYNEQFF
TGTGCCAGCAGCTTAGGTCCTAGCGGGGTTTACAATGAGCAGTTCTTC
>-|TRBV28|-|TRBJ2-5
CASSLWDGGAEQETQYF
TGTGCCAGCAGTTTATGGGATGGCGGGGCGGAACAAGAGACCCAGTACTTC
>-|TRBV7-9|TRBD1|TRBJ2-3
CASTGTGAPDTQYF
TGTGCCAGCACCGGGACAGGGGCCCCAGATACGCAGTATTTT
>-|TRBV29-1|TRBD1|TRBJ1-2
CSVIQQGARGYTF
TGCAGCGTGATCCAACAGGGGGCGCGTGGCTACACCTTC